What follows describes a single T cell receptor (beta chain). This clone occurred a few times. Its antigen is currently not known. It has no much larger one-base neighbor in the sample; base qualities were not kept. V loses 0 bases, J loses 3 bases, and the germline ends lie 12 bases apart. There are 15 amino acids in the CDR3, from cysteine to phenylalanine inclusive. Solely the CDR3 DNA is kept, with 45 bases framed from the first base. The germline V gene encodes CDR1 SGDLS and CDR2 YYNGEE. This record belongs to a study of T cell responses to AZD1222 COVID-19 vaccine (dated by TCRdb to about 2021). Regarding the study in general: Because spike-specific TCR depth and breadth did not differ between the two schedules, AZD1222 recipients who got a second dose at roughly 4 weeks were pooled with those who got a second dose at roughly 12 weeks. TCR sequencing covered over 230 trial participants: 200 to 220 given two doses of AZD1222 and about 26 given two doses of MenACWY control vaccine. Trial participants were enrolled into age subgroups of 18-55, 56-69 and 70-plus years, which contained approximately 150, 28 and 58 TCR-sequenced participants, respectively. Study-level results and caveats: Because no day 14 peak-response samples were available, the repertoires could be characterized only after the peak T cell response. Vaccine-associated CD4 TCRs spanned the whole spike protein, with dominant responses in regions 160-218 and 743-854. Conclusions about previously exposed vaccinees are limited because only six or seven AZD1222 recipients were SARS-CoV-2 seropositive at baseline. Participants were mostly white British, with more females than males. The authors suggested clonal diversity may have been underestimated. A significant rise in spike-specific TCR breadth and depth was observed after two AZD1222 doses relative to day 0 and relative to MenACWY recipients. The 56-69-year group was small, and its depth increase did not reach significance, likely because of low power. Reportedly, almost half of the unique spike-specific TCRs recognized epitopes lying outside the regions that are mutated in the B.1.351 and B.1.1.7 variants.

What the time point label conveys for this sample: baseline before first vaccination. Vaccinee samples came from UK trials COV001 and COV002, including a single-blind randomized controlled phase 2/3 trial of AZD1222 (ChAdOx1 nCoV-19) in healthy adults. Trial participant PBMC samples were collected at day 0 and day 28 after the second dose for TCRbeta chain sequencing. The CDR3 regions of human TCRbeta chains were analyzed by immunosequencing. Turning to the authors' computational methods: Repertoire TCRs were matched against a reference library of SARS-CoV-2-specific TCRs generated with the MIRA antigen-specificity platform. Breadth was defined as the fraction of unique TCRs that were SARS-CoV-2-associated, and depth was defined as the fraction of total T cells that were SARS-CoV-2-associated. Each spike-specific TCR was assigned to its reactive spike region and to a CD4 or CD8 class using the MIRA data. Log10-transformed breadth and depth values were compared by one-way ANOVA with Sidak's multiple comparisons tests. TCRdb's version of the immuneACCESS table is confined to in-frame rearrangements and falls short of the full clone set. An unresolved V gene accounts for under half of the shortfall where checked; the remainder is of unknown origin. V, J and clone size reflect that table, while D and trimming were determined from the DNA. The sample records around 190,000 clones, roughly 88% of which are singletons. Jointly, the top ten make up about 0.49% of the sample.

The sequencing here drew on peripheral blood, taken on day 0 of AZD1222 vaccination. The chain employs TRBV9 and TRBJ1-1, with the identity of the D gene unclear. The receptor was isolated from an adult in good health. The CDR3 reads CASSVEAILYTEAFF. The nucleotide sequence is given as TGTGCCAGCAGCGTAGAGGCCATCTTGTACACTGAAGCTTTCTTT.